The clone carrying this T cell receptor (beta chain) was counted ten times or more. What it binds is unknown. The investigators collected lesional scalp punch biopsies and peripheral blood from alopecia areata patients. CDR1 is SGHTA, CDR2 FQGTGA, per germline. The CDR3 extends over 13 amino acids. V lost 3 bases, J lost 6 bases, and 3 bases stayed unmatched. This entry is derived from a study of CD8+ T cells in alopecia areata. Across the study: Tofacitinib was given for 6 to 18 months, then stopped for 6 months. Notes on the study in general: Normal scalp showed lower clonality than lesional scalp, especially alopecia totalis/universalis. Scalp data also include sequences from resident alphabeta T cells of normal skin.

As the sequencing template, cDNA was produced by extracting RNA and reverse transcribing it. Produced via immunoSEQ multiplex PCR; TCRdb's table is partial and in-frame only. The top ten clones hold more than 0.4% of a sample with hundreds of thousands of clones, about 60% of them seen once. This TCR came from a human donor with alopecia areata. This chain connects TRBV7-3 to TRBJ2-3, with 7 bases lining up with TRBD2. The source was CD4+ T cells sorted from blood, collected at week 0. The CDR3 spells CASSFAGEDTQYF. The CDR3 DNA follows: TGTGCCAGCAGCTTTGCGGGAGAGGATACGCAGTATTTT.